What follows is one TCR beta chain and its context. Its matching antigen is unknown. Sequencing relied on a cDNA template that was reverse transcribed from extracted RNA. Generated by immunoSEQ multiplex PCR, the TCRdb table keeps only in-frame clones and is missing some. The repertoire includes about 140,000 clones, about 88% of them detected once, and under 15% sits in the top ten. The data derive from a study of CD8+ T cells in alopecia areata. The overall study: Patients received oral tofacitinib, 5 to 10 mg twice daily, for moderate-to-severe alopecia areata. General study points: Shared TCR sequences were less clear between patients than in mice, possibly partly from HLA diversity.

V gave up 1 base and J gave up 5 bases, with 8 bases separating them. This CDR3 is 14 amino acids long. CDR1 is MNHNS, CDR2 SASEGT, per germline. Regarding treatment: oral pan-JAK inhibitor, 5-10 mg twice daily. Sampling of alopecia areata patients yielded lesional scalp punch biopsies as well as peripheral blood. The V gene is TRBV6-1, the J gene TRBJ1-4; D not certain. The specimen comprised CD8+ T cells sorted from blood, sampled at week 4, from a patient treated with tofacitinib. The receptor was isolated from a human donor with alopecia areata. CDR3 in DNA: TGTGCCAGCAGTGAAGGAGGAGTCAATGAAAAACTGTTTTTT. It is translated as CASSEGGVNEKLFF.